Detailed here is one TCR beta chain. As yet, its antigen is unknown. Compared with germline, one end of the junction differs, possibly owing to a read error. The CDR3 has 16 residues. The germline V gene encodes CDR1 MGHRA and CDR2 YSYEKL. This entry comes from a study of tumor and adjacent non-tumor tissue in lung cancer. Overall study findings and caveats: Tumor tissue had significantly higher TCR diversity than normal lung.

A modified ARM-PCR protocol with three rounds of nested PCR amplified TCRbeta. MiXCR, run by TCRdb on the multiplex PCR reads, gives a single entry per CDR3 protein. Of 60,000 to 90,000 distinct CDR3 sequences listed, under 85% were seen once; the top ten hold less than 15%. The template was RNA from unsorted bulk tissue. Sequenced: lung tumor tissue. V is TRBV4-1 and J is TRBJ1-4; TRBD1 matches at 7 bases. This sequence originates from a woman in her forties or fifties with non-small cell lung cancer. The chain's CDR3 is CASGQGQDATNEKLFF. The CDR3 DNA is TGCGCCAGCGGCCAAGGACAGGATGCAACTAATGAAAAACTGTTTTTT.